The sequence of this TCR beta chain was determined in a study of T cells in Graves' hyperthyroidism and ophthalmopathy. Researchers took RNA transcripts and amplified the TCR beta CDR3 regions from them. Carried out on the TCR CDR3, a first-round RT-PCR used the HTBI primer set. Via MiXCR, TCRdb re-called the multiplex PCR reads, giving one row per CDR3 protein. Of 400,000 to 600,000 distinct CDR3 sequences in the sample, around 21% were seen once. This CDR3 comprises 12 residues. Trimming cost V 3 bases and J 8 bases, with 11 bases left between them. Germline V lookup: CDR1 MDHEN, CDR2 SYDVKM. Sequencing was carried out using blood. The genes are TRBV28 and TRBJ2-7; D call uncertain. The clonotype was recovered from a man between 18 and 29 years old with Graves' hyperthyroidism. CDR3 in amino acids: CASSLVGEKQYF. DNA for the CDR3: TGTGCCAGCAGTTTGGTTGGTGAAAAGCAGTACTTC.